The 13 T cell receptor beta chains below were found in one sample sequenced in a study of blood T cells in healthy people across ages. The use of a sample-barcoded 5' primer and a J-beta primer mix characterized a second PCR of about 7 to 12 cycles. MiXCR, run by TCRdb on the 5' RACE reads, gives a single entry per CDR3 protein. Among some 1.7 million distinct CDR3 sequences listed, 28% were seen once. The sequenced sample was blood. All receptors come from a woman aged 30 to 39 in good health.

The genes are TRBV18 and TRBJ2-6; 9 nucleotides align to TRBD1. The CDR3 is 17 residues long. The junction had 5 bases not matched to a gene; V was cut back by 3 bases and J by 2 bases. Germline CDR1 is KGHSH and CDR2 is LQKENI. Here the CDR3 reads CASSPRTGVAGANVLTF. The CDR3 bases are TGTGCCAGCTCACCGCGGACAGGGGTGGCTGGGGCCAACGTCCTGACTTTC. The full variable domain, completed using reference TRBV18 and TRBJ2-6, is NAGVMQNPRHLVRRRGQEARLRCSPMKGHSHVYWYRQLPEEGLKFMVYLQKENIIDESGMPKERFSAEFPKEGPSILRIQQVVRGDSAAYFCASSPRTGVAGANVLTFGAGSRLTVL.

This clonotype has just one count. The chain employs TRBV3-1 and TRBJ2-5; 15 bases map to TRBD2. The CDR3 contains 19 residues. J gave up 11 bases and V 1 base, and 17 bases lay outside the gene matches. Looked up from germline, CDR1 is LGHDT and CDR2 is YNNKEL (reference sequence). CDR3 region: CASSQGPITGTSGRYEQYF. CDR3 bases: TGTGCCAGCAGCCAAGGTCCTATCACCGGGACTAGCGGGAGGTATGAGCAGTACTTC.

This chain uses TRBV6-2 or TRBV6-3 with TRBJ1-1, with D possibly TRBD1 on 5 matching bases. There are 14 residues in the CDR3. Between the trimmed V and J ends, which lost 5 bases and 6 bases, there was a span of 16 bases. CDR1 and CDR2 (germline): MNHEY, SVGEGT. The CDR3 DNA sequence: TGTGCCAGCAGTCCCCATCCGGGGCGGCCTGAAGCTTTCTTT. This gives the protein CASSPHPGRPEAFF.

The chain combines TRBV7-3 with TRBJ1-6; 7 nucleotides line up with TRBD1. CDR3 length: 13 amino acids. CDR1 is SGHTA, CDR2 FQGTGA, per germline. CDR3 sequence reads: CVSAQQGSSPLHF. In DNA, the CDR3 is TGTGTCAGTGCCCAACAGGGGTCTTCACCCCTCCACTTT.

A few counts support this clonotype. The chain couples TRBV5-1 to TRBJ1-2, with TRBD1 as a possible D gene (5 bases). The V end was cut by 6 bases, the J end by 6 bases, with 18 bases between. CDR3 size: 14 residues. CDR1 is SGHRS and CDR2 is YFSETQ in the germline V gene. CDR3 loop: CASTNVWGRDGYTF. CDR3 bases: TGCGCCAGCACCAATGTCTGGGGACGAGATGGCTACACCTTC.

The table lists this clonotype with many counts. CDR3 nucleotide sequence: TGTGCCGGTGGCAGTGGCAATGAGCAGTTCTTC. Translated: CAGGSGNEQFF. This rearrangement joins TRBV2 to TRBJ2-1; D is uncertain. Germline V lookup: CDR1 SNHLY, CDR2 FYNNEI. The V end lost 11 bases, the J end lost 6 bases, and 11 bases lay between the germline ends. This CDR3 has 11 residues.

V usage is TRBV20-1 and J usage is TRBJ2-3, with 11 positions matching TRBD2. This CDR3 is 16 amino acids long. Trimming at V came to 3 bases and at J to 4 bases, leaving 9 bases not matched to a gene. The germline V gene encodes CDR1 DFQATT and CDR2 SNEGSKA (reference sequence). The chain's CDR3 is CSASSASGRYADTQYF. The DNA for the CDR3 is TGCAGTGCTAGCTCGGCTAGCGGGAGGTACGCAGATACGCAGTATTTT.

The chain joins TRBV6-2 or TRBV6-3 to TRBJ2-1; D may be TRBD1 or TRBD2 (5 bases each). Trimming shortened V by 6 bases and J by 15 bases, and 12 bases separated the two germline ends. The CDR3 consists of 10 residues. Germline CDR1 MNHEY, CDR2 SVGEGT. The CDR3 nucleotides read TGTGCCAGCAGGGCCGGGACCCCGTTCTTC. This encodes CASRAGTPFF.

The chain carries TRBV5-1 and TRBJ2-3, with 11 bases lining up with TRBD2. Trimming cost V 2 bases and J 8 bases; bases outside gene matches: 10. Germline-derived CDR1 and CDR2 are SGHRS and YFSETQ. This CDR3 has 16 amino acids. The CDR3 protein is CASSFLTSGELSTQYF. The CDR3 DNA sequence: TGCGCCAGCAGCTTCCTGACTAGCGGGGAACTGTCTACGCAGTATTTT.

This clonotype was observed a few times. The chain has TRBV14 and TRBJ2-1; D may correspond to TRBD1 or TRBD2 (5 bases each). This CDR3 is 14 amino acids long. V shed 4 bases and J shed 8 bases, with 15 bases lying between them. Germline V lookup: CDR1 SGHDN, CDR2 FVKESK. The CDR3 coding sequence is TGTGCCAGCAGCCCCGGGGCCATCAGGGATGAGCAGTTCTTC. Amino acid sequence: CASSPGAIRDEQFF.

This clonotype was recorded many times. This chain links TRBV27 with TRBJ1-6; D gene unclear. This CDR3 is built from 13 residues. Germline CDR1 reads MNHEY; CDR2 reads SMNVEV (reference sequence). V was clipped by 5 bases and J by 6 bases, with 8 bases between them. The CDR3 loop is CASSTGPNSPLHF. Here the CDR3 DNA reads TGTGCCAGCAGTACGGGCCCTAATTCACCCCTCCACTTT.

The V call is TRBV20-1, the J call TRBJ2-3; D may be TRBD2 (7 bases). CDR3 length: 13 amino acids. The V end lost 4 bases, the J end lost 4 bases, and 12 bases lay between the germline ends. The germline gives CDR1 DFQATT, CDR2 SNEGSKA (reference sequence). The CDR3 spells CSANRGAPDTQYF. DNA of the CDR3: TGCAGTGCTAACCGGGGGGCCCCAGATACGCAGTATTTT.

The V and J genes are TRBV12-3 or TRBV12-4 and TRBJ2-1, with D unclear. V was pared by 10 bases and J by 7 bases, with 17 bases between. The CDR3 is 13 amino acids. DNA for the CDR3: TGTGCCATCAGCCTCTCGCGAGGTAATGAGCAGTTCTTC. Translation: CAISLSRGNEQFF.